This is a list of T cell receptor beta chains from one sample in a study of OX40 agonist ivuxolimab in advanced cancers. Generated by immunoSEQ multiplex PCR, the TCRdb table keeps only in-frame clones and is missing some. The sample lists approximately 57,000 clones; nearly 85% were seen once. The material was CD4+ or CD8+ T cells sorted from blood, obtained in a trial of the OX40 agonist ivuxolimab. These receptors originate from an adult with an advanced solid tumor such as melanoma, head and neck, liver or kidney cancer. The CDR3 runs from the conserved cysteine through the conserved F or W. D genes are given only for firm matches. Only part of the rows carry a size: once, few, many, or a class if the clone is expanded.

size	J	D	V	CDR3	DNA
.	TRBJ1-4	.	TRBV5-5	CASSSDVGQSEKLFF	TGTGCCAGCAGCTCGGACGTGGGACAATCTGAAAAACTGTTTTTT
.	TRBJ1-1	.	TRBV28	CASSQRGVGRLAFF	TGTGCCAGCAGCCAAAGGGGGGTAGGGAGGTTAGCTTTCTTT
.	TRBJ1-1	TRBD1	TRBV7-6	CASSSQGNRGTEAFF	TGTGCCAGCAGCTCACAGGGGAACAGGGGCACTGAAGCTTTCTTT
.	TRBJ1-4	TRBD1	TRBV10-2	CASSAGTGGILFF	TGCGCCAGCAGTGCCGGGACAGGGGGCATACTGTTTTTT
.	TRBJ1-1	TRBD1	TRBV19	CASSAQGMNTEAFF	TGTGCCAGTAGTGCACAGGGGATGAACACTGAAGCTTTCTTT
few	TRBJ2-7	TRBD1	TRBV5-5	CASSFGTGVDEQYF	TGTGCCAGCAGCTTTGGGACAGGGGTTGACGAGCAGTACTTC
.	TRBJ2-3	TRBD2	TRBV9	CASSDRLAGVEDTQYF	TGTGCCAGCAGCGACAGACTAGCGGGAGTGGAAGATACGCAGTATTTT
.	TRBJ2-5	TRBD2	TRBV10-3	CAIRAGTSGSLQTQYF	TGTGCCATCAGAGCCGGGACTAGCGGGAGTCTGCAGACCCAGTACTTC
once	TRBJ1-1	.	TRBV6-5	CASTDGGATEAFF	TGTGCCAGCACCGACGGGGGCGCCACTGAAGCTTTCTTT
.	TRBJ2-2	.	TRBV11-3	CASSLGTGRGSTGELFF	TGTGCCAGCAGCTTAGGTACGGGGCGCGGAAGTACCGGGGAGCTGTTTTTT
many	TRBJ1-1	.	TRBV21-1	CASSTLVGNTEAFF	TGTGCCAGCAGCACTCTCGTTGGGAACACTGAAGCTTTCTTT
medium-sized	TRBJ2-7	.	TRBV9	CASSVASGPMDEQYF	TGTGCCAGCAGCGTAGCTTCAGGACCCATGGACGAGCAGTACTTC
.	TRBJ2-3	.	TRBV9	CASSVALILGESTDTQYF	TGTGCCAGCAGCGTAGCCCTAATCCTGGGCGAAAGCACAGATACGCAGTATTTT
once	TRBJ2-1	TRBD2	TRBV15	CATSRAGTSGSHEQFF	TGTGCCACCAGCAGAGCGGGGACTAGCGGGAGCCATGAGCAGTTCTTC
.	TRBJ2-2	.	TRBV6-1	CASSSGRSNTGELFF	TGTGCCAGCAGTTCGGGCAGATCAAACACCGGGGAGCTGTTTTTT